The clone carrying this TCR beta chain appeared a few times. The assay was immunoSEQ multiplex PCR, and TCRdb's table has in-frame clones only and misses some. The data show about 70,000 clones, roughly 84% seen once. Between the trimmed V and J ends, which lost 4 bases and 4 bases, there was a span of 14 bases. Germline V gene data show CDR1 as SGHDT and CDR2 as YYEEEE. This CDR3 has 14 residues. These data come from a study of control samples from healthy donors and cancer patients. This sequence was found in a woman aged 45-60 years with lung cancer. Source material: PBMCs. The chain employs TRBV5-6 and TRBJ1-2; TRBD1 might be the D (5 bases). The DNA for the CDR3 is TGTGCCAGCAGCGCGGACACCATCACCTATGGCTACACCTTC. As protein: CASSADTITYGYTF.